This entry describes one T cell receptor (beta chain). Original processing methods: Amplification with reference gene primers provided the estimates of nucleated cell counts. Sequenced by immunoSEQ multiplex PCR; TCRdb stores in-frame clones only, minus some. V and J calls plus clone size are reproduced from that table; the DNA served to infer D and trimming. The table shows hundreds of thousands of clones, with roughly 90% occurring only once. The data stem from a study of blood T cell repertoires in COVID-19. Across the study: Samples came from the United States, Italy and Spain, spanning acute and convalescent COVID-19. T cells, B-cell-depleted T cells, or PBMCs provided the cDNA or gDNA that served as material.

The CDR3 contains 13 residues. With 4 bases removed from V and 4 bases from J, the gap between germline ends came to 11 bases. Germline lookup yields CDR1 LGHNA and CDR2 YSLEER. This chain joins TRBV4-3 and TRBJ2-7; possible D gene TRBD1, 5 bases. Sequencing input: peripheral blood. This sequence originates from a woman between 50 and 59 years old who had recovered from COVID-19. This CDR3 reads CASSRTRQYEQYF. CDR3 sequence (DNA): TGCGCCAGCAGCCGAACTCGACAGTACGAGCAGTACTTC.